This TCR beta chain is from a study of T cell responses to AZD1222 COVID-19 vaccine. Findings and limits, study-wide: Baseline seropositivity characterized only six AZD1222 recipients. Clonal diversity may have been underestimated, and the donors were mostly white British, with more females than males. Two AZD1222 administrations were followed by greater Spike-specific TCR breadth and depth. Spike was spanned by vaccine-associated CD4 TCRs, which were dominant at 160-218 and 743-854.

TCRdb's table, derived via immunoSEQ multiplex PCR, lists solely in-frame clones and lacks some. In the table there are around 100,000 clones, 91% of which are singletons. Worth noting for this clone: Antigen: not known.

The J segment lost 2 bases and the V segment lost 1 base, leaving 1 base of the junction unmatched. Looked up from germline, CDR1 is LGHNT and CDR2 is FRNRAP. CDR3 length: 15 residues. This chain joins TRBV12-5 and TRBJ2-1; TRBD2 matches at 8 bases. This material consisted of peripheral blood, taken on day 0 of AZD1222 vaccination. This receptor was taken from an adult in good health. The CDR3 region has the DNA TGTGCTAGTGGTTTGGGTAGCGGGGCCTACAATGAGCAGTTCTTC. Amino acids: CASGLGSGAYNEQFF.